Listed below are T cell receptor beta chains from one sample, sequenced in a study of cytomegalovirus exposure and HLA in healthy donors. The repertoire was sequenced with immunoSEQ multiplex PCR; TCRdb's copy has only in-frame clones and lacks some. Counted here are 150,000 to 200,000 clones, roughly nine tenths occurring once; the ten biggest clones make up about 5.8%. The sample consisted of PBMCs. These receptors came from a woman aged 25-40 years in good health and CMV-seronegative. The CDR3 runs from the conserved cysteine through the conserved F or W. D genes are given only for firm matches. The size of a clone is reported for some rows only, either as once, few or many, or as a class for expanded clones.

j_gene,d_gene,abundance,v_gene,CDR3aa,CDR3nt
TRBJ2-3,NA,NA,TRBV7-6,CASSPIRDTSTDTQYF,TGTGCCAGCAGCCCCATCCGGGACACTAGCACAGATACGCAGTATTTT
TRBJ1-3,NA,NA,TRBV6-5,CASSYRGGNTIYF,TGTGCCAGCAGTTACCGCGGAGGAAACACCATATATTTT
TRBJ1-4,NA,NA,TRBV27,CASARSGAEKLFF,TGTGCCAGCGCCCGATCAGGGGCTGAAAAACTGTTTTTT
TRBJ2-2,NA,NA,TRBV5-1,CASSFGGSNTGELFF,TGCGCCAGCAGCTTCGGGGGTTCGAACACCGGGGAGCTGTTTTTT
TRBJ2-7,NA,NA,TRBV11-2,CASSLTDSYEQYF,TGTGCCAGCAGCTTAACGGACTCCTACGAGCAGTACTTC
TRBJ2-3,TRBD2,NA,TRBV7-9,CASSSLAGMRTDTQYF,TGTGCCAGCAGCTCTCTAGCGGGAATGAGGACAGATACGCAGTATTTT
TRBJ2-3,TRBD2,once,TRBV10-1,CASSGLPGGGASDTQYF,TGCGCCAGCAGTGGGTTACCGGGCGGGGGGGCATCAGATACGCAGTATTTT
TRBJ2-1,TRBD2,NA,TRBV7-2,CASSLTSGGYNEQFF,TGTGCCAGCAGCTTGACTAGCGGGGGCTACAATGAGCAGTTCTTC
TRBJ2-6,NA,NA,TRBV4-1,CASSVHRIPSGANVLTF,TGCGCCAGCAGCGTACACAGGATTCCCTCTGGGGCCAACGTCCTGACTTTC
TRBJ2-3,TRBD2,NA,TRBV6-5,CASSSAGSTTDTQYF,TGTGCCAGCAGTTCAGCGGGGAGCACCACAGATACGCAGTATTTT
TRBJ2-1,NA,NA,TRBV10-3,CAISELRDPYNEQFF,TGTGCCATCAGTGAGTTACGGGACCCCTACAATGAGCAGTTCTTC
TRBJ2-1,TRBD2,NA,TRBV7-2,CASSLVAGDVSSYNEQFF,TGTGCCAGCAGCTTAGTAGCGGGGGATGTTAGCTCCTACAATGAGCAGTTCTTC
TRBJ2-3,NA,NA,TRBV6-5,CASSYSTTTDTQYF,TGTGCCAGCAGTTACTCGACGACCACAGATACGCAGTATTTT
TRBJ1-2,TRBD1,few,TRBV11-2,CASSPQPDRASYGYTF,TGTGCCAGCAGCCCCCAACCGGACAGGGCTTCGTATGGCTACACCTTC
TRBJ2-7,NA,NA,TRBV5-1,CASSSGPGSDEQYF,TGCGCCAGCAGCTCCGGTCCCGGATCGGACGAGCAGTACTTC
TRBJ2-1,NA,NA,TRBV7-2,CASSLLKISYNEQFF,TGTGCCAGCAGCCTCCTCAAGATTTCCTACAATGAGCAGTTCTTC
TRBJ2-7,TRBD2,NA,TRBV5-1,CASSLVGLAIDEQYF,TGCGCCAGCAGCTTGGTAGGACTAGCGATCGACGAGCAGTACTTC
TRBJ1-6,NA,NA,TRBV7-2,CASSAQGDSPLHF,TGTGCCAGCAGCGCACAGGGAGATTCACCCCTCCACTTT
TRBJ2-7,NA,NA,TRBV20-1,CSARRDYEQYF,TGCAGTGCTCGGCGGGACTACGAGCAGTACTTC
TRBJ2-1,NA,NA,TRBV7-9,CAYMGGRSYNEQFF,TGTGCCTATATGGGGGGCAGATCCTACAATGAGCAGTTCTTC
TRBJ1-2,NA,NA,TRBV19,CASSRAENYGYTF,TGTGCCAGTAGTAGGGCGGAAAACTATGGCTACACCTTC
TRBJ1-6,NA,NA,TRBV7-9,CASSLGGLSSYNSPLHF,TGTGCCAGCAGCTTAGGGGGTCTAAGCTCCTATAATTCACCCCTCCACTTT
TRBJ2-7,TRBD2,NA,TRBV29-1,CSVLAGGDYEQYF,TGCAGCGTCCTAGCGGGAGGTGACTACGAGCAGTACTTC
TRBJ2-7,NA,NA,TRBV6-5,CASSPNSPGREQYF,TGTGCCAGCAGCCCGAACAGTCCCGGTCGGGAGCAGTACTTC
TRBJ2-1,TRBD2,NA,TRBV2,CASSERTGGSDEQFF,TGTGCCAGCAGTGAACGGACGGGGGGTTCGGATGAGCAGTTCTTC
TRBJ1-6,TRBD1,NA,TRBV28,CASTGQFNSPLHF,TGTGCCAGCACGGGACAGTTTAATTCACCCCTCCACTTT
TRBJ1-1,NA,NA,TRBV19,CASSSQGTDTEAFF,TGTGCCAGTAGTTCCCAGGGGACCGACACTGAAGCTTTCTTT
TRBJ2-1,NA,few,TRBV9,CASSARGGQLYNEQFF,TGTGCCAGCAGCGCCCGGGGCGGACAGCTATACAATGAGCAGTTCTTC
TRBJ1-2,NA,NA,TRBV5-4,CASSLDQSSNYGYTF,TGTGCCAGCAGCTTGGACCAGTCCTCTAACTATGGCTACACCTTC
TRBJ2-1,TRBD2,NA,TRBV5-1,CASSFLPLAGGVNEQFF,TGCGCCAGCAGCTTTCTCCCTCTAGCGGGGGGAGTAAATGAGCAGTTCTTC
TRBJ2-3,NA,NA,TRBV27,CASSLYPRDKLTDTQYF,TGTGCCAGCAGTCTATATCCCCGGGACAAACTCACAGATACGCAGTATTTT
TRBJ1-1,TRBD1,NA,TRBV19,CASSKDRVGTEAFF,TGTGCCAGTAGTAAAGACAGGGTTGGCACTGAAGCTTTCTTT
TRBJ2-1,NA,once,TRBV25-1,CASSEWSLAAEQFF,TGTGCCAGCAGTGAATGGTCCCTAGCTGCTGAGCAGTTCTTC
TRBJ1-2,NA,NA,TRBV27,CASRAGSGLPYGYTF,TGTGCCAGCAGGGCGGGGTCAGGGCTCCCCTATGGCTACACCTTC
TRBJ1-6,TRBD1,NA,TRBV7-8,CASSLGQRNSPLHF,TGTGCCAGCAGCTTGGGACAGAGAAATTCACCCCTCCACTTT
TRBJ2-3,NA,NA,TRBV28,CASSFAGSTDTQYF,TGTGCCAGCAGTTTTGCAGGGTCGACAGATACGCAGTATTTT
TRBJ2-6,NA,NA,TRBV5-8,CASSSAVSGANVLTF,TGTGCCAGCAGCTCGGCGGTCTCTGGGGCCAACGTCCTGACTTTC
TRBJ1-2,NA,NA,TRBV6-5,CASSYLRGMGGYTF,TGTGCCAGCAGTTACCTAAGGGGGATGGGGGGCTACACCTTC
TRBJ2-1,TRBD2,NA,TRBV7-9,CASSPSGATVYNEQFF,TGTGCCAGCAGCCCTAGCGGGGCGACTGTTTACAATGAGCAGTTCTTC
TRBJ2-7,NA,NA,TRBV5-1,CASTKDNYEQYF,TGCGCCAGCACGAAAGATAACTACGAGCAGTACTTC
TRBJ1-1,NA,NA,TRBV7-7,CASSLEISTEAFF,TGTGCTAGCAGCTTAGAAATCTCTACTGAAGCTTTCTTT
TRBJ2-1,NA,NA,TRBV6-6,CASSHPDSNYNEQFF,TGTGCCAGCAGTCACCCGGACAGTAACTACAATGAGCAGTTCTTC
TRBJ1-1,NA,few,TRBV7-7,CASSLTLNTEAFF,TGTGCTAGCAGCTTGACACTGAACACTGAAGCTTTCTTT
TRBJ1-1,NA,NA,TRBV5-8,CASSLTWGDSNTEAFF,TGTGCCAGCAGCTTGACCTGGGGGGACTCGAACACTGAAGCTTTCTTT
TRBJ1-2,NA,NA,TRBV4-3,CASSQQERGDIYGYTF,TGCGCCAGCAGCCAACAAGAAAGGGGAGATATCTATGGCTACACCTTC
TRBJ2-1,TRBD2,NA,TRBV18,CASSPPTAGADNEQFF,TGTGCCAGCTCACCACCAACTGCGGGAGCCGACAATGAGCAGTTCTTC
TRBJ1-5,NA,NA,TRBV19,CASSIVSGFGQPQHF,TGTGCCAGTAGTATAGTCTCGGGGTTTGGGCAGCCCCAGCATTTT
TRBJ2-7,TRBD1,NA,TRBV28,CASSSMTGSALYEQYF,TGTGCCAGCAGTTCAATGACAGGGTCGGCCCTCTACGAGCAGTACTTC
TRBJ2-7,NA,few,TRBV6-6,CASSYSGDSYEQYF,TGTGCCAGCAGTTACTCTGGGGACTCCTACGAGCAGTACTTC
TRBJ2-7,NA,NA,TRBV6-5,CASRRERLRSYEQYF,TGTGCCAGCAGACGAGAGAGACTCCGTTCCTACGAGCAGTACTTC
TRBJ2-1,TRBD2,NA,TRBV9,CASSQRLADLIHEQFF,TGTGCCAGCAGCCAGCGACTAGCGGACCTCATTCATGAGCAGTTCTTC
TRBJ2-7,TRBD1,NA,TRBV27,CASRSTGAGYEQYF,TGTGCCAGCAGGTCGACAGGGGCAGGATACGAGCAGTACTTC